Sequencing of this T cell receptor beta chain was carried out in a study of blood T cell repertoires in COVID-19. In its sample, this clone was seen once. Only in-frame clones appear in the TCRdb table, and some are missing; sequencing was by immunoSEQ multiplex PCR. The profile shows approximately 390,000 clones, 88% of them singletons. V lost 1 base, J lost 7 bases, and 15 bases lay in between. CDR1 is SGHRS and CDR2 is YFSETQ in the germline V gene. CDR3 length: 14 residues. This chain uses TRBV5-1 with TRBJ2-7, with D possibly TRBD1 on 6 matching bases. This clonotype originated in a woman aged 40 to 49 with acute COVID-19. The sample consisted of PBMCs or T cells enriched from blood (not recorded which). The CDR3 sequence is CASSLSGSTGEQYF. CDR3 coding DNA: TGCGCCAGCAGCTTGTCAGGTTCAACAGGGGAGCAGTACTTC.